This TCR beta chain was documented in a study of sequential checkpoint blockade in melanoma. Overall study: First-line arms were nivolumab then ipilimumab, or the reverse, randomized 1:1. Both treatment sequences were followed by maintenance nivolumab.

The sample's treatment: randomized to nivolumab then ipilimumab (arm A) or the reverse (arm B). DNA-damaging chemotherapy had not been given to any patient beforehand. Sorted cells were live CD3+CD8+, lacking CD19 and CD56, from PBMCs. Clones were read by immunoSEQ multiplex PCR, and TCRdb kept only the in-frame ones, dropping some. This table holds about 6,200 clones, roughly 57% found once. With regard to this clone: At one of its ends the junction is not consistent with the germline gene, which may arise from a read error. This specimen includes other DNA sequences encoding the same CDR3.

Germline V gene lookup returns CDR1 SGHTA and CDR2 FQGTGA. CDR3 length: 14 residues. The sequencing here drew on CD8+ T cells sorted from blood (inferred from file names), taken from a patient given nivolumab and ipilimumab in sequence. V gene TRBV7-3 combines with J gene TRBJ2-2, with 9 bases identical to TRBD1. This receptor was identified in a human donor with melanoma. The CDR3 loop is CASRRGQGTGELFF. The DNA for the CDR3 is TGTGCCAGCAGACGGGGACAGGGAACCGGGGAGCTGTTCTTT. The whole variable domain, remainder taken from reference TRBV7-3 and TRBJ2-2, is GAGVSQTPSNKVTEKGKYVELRCDPISGHTALYWYRQSLGQGPEFLIYFQGTGAADDSGLPNDRFFAVRPEGSVSTLKIQRTERGDSAVYLCASRRGQGTGELFFGEGSRLTVL.